This TCR beta chain was recorded in a study of cytomegalovirus exposure and HLA in healthy donors. Study conclusions and caveats: The classifier reportedly diagnosed cytomegalovirus status with high specificity and sensitivity. Earlier analysis looked at TCR beta V segments, and most were productive about 87% or about 30% of the time.

About this clone itself: No antigen is known for it.

Researchers ran the PCR with 60 Vbeta and 13 Jbeta primers. Clones were read by immunoSEQ multiplex PCR, and TCRdb kept only the in-frame ones, dropping some. The sample lists approximately 150,000 clones; 75% to 85% were seen once. With 3 bases removed from V and 5 bases from J, the gap between germline ends came to 11 bases. This CDR3 comprises 13 residues. The V gene's germline CDR1 is SGDLS and CDR2 YYNGEE. This TCR came from a young woman in good health and CMV-seropositive. The chain recombines TRBV9 with TRBJ2-5, with D maybe TRBD2 (7 bases). Material for sequencing was PBMCs. The CDR3 coding sequence is TGTGCCAGCAGCGCGGAGGGGGGGGAGACCCAGTACTTC. Amino acid sequence: CASSAEGGETQYF.